The T cell receptor beta chain under discussion was sequenced for a study of blood T cell repertoires in COVID-19. Study details: The samples span acute and convalescent COVID-19 from the United States, Italy and Spain. PBMCs, B-cell-depleted T cells, or T cells were the source of the cDNA or gDNA that made up the material.

Source study methods: Estimated nucleated cell counts came from reference gene primer amplification. Sequenced by immunoSEQ multiplex PCR; TCRdb stores in-frame clones only, minus some. That table gives V, J and clone size, and the DNA gave D and trimming. This sample carries some 73,000 clones, approximately 90% of them seen once, and the ten largest clones take about 7%. This CDR3 contains 13 residues. Germline V CDR1 and CDR2: LNHDA, SQIVND (reference sequence). V lost 8 bases to trimming and J lost 4 bases, with 12 bases between them. This clone was detected once. The chain couples TRBV19 to TRBJ2-1; D perhaps matches TRBD2 (5 bases). Sequenced: peripheral blood. The receptor comes from a human donor in a cohort sampled during active COVID-19. CDR3 amino acids: CASAQRGYNEQFF. The CDR3 DNA sequence: TGTGCCAGTGCCCAGCGCGGGTACAATGAGCAGTTCTTC. The whole variable domain, remainder taken from reference TRBV19 and TRBJ2-1, is DGGITQSPKYLFRKEGQNVTLSCEQNLNHDAMYWYRQDPGQGLRLIYYSQIVNDFQKGDIAEGYSVSREKKESFPLTVTSAQKNPTAFYLCASAQRGYNEQFFGPGTRLTVL.